This is a list of T cell receptor beta chains from one sample in a study of Graves' ophthalmopathy and Graves' hyperthyroidism. TCRdb re-derived calls from the multiplex PCR reads in MiXCR, one entry per CDR3 protein. The table records about 480,000 distinct CDR3 sequences, about 15% of them present only once. The sample was blood. Receptors were obtained from a woman younger than 45 with Graves' ophthalmopathy. CDR3s include the opening cysteine and the closing phenylalanine or tryptophan. A D gene is named only where the DNA matches it firmly. Size values are once, few and many counts, or a class for expanded clones, and some rows have none.

clone_size j_call v_call d_call cdr3_length cdr3_nt cdr3_aa
many TRBJ1-3 TRBV15 . 11 TGTGCCACCAGCCCGGGAAACACCATATATTTT CATSPGNTIYF
many TRBJ2-7 TRBV6-1 TRBD2 14 TGTGCCAGCACCGGGGGGACTAGCGGGAGAAAGCAGTACTTC CASTGGTSGRKQYF
few TRBJ1-1 TRBV27 TRBD1 14 TGTGCCAGCAGTTTAAGGGGACAGGGGCGGGAAGCTTTCTTT CASSLRGQGREAFF
few TRBJ1-3 TRBV6-1 . 16 TGTGCCAGCAGTCGTGGGGACCTCTCCTCTGGAAACACCATATATTTT CASSRGDLSSGNTIYF
few TRBJ1-3 TRBV13 . 16 TGTGCCAGCAGTCTCTCCCGGGGCTTAGCGGGAAACACCATATATTTT CASSLSRGLAGNTIYF
. TRBJ2-2 TRBV7-8 TRBD2 16 TGTGCCAGCAGCCACACCCGGGGGGGAGTCACCGGGGAGCTGTTTTTT CASSHTRGGVTGELFF
many TRBJ1-1 TRBV4-2 TRBD1 14 TGTGCCAGCAGACCGACAGGGTGGGCCACTGAAGCTTTCTTT CASRPTGWATEAFF
many TRBJ2-7 TRBV7-2 . 14 TGTGCCAGCAGCTTAGCTTTCGGGCCCTACGAGCAGTACTTC CASSLAFGPYEQYF
many TRBJ2-2 TRBV7-2 . 14 TGTGCCAGCAGCTTGGGGTTTGACACCGGGGAGCTGTTTTTT CASSLGFDTGELFF
many TRBJ1-1 TRBV5-1 TRBD1 15 TGCGCCAGCAGCTCCCGACAGGGTAGGCACACTGAAGCTTTCTTT CASSSRQGRHTEAFF
few TRBJ2-7 TRBV7-3 TRBD2 16 TGTGCCAGCAGCTTAAACCCTAGCGGGGACTCCTACGAGCAGTACTTC CASSLNPSGDSYEQYF